The entry below describes one TCR beta chain. These data come from a study of T cells after yellow fever vaccination. Notes on the study in general: Researchers cautioned that FACS-sorted repertoires could harbor abundant clonotypes contaminating from the bulk population.

TCRdb reprocessed the 5' RACE reads with MiXCR, giving one entry per CDR3 protein. The sample yields about 96,000 distinct CDR3 sequences, about 8.4% seen once. Germline values: CDR1 DFQATT, CDR2 SNEGSKA (reference sequence). Trimming removed 0 bases at V and 7 bases at J, with 13 bases between. The CDR3 contains 13 residues. This rearrangement joins TRBV20-1 to TRBJ2-7, with D uncertain. Source: CD8+ T cells not binding an NS4B(214-222) dextramer, sorted from PBMCs, taken around 14 days after the first yellow fever vaccination. This receptor was identified in a man between 18 and 29 years old who received the YFV17D yellow fever vaccine. The CDR3 protein is CSARDRFDWEQYF. CDR3 DNA: TGCAGTGCTAGAGACAGGTTTGATTGGGAGCAGTACTTC.